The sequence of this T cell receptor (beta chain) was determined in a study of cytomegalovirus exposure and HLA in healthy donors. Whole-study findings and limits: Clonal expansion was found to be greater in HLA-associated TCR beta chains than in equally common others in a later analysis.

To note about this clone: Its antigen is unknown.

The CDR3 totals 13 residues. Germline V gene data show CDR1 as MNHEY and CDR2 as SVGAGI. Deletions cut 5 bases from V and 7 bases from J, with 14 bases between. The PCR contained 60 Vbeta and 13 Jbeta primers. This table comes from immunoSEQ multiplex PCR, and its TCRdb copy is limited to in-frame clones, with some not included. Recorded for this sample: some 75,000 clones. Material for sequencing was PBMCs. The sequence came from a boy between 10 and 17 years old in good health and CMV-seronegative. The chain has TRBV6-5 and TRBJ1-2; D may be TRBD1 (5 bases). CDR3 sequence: CASSKTVVGGYTF. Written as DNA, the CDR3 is TGTGCCAGCAGTAAGACAGTCGTTGGTGGCTACACCTTC.